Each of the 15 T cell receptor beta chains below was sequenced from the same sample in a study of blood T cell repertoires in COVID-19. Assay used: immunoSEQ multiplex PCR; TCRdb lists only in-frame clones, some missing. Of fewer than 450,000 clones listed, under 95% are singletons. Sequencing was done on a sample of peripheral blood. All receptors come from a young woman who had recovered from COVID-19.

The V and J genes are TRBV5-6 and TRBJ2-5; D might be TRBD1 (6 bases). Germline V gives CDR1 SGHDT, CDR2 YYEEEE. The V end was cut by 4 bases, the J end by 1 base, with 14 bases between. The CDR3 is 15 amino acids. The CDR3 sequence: CASSVFGTTQETQYF. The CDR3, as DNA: TGTGCCAGCAGCGTCTTCGGGACAACCCAAGAGACCCAGTACTTC.

The CDR3 DNA is TGTGCCTGGAGTGGCCACGGGACAGCAATTTACTCCTACAATGAGCAGTTCTTC. Translation gives CAWSGHGTAIYSYNEQFF. The genes are TRBV30 and TRBJ2-1, with 7 bases aligning to TRBD1. The germline CDR1 and CDR2 sequences are GTSNPN and SVGIG (reference sequence). V lost 1 base and J lost 0; bases outside the gene matches: 12. CDR3 size: 18 residues.

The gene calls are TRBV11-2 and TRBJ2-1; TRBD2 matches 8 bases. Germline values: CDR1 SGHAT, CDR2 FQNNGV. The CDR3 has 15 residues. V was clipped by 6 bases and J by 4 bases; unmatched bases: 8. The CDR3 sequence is CASRGLAGRYNEQFF. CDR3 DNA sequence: TGTGCCAGCAGGGGGTTAGCGGGGCGATACAATGAGCAGTTCTTC.

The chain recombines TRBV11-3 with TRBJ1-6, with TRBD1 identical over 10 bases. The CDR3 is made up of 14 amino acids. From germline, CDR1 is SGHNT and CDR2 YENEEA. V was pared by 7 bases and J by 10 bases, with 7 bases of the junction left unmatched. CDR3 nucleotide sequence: TGTGCCAGCACCTTGGGGGACAGGGGCTCACCCCTCCACTTT. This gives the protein CASTLGDRGSPLHF.

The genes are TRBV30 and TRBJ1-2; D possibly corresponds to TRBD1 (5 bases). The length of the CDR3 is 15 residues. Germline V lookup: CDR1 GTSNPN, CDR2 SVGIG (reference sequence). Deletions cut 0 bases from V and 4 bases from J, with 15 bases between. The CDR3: CAWSVLGARGYGYTF. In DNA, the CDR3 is TGTGCCTGGAGTGTACTTGGGGCGCGGGGCTATGGCTACACCTTC.

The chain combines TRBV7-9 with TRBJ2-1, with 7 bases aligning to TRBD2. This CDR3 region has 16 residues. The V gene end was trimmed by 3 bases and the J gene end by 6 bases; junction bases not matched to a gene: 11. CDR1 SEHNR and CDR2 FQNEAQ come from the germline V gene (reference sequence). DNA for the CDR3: TGTGCCAGCAGCTTTATGGGGCGGGAGAGCGGCAATGAGCAGTTCTTC. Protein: CASSFMGRESGNEQFF. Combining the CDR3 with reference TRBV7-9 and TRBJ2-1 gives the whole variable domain DTGVSQNPRHKITKRGQNVTFRCDPISEHNRLYWYRQTLGQGPEFLTYFQNEAQLEKSRLLSDRFSAERPKGSFSTLEIQRTEQGDSAMYLCASSFMGRESGNEQFFGPGTRLTVL.

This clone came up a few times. The CDR3 spells CASSSPIGPQHF. The CDR3 region has the DNA TGTGCCAGCAGCTCACCTATTGGGCCCCAGCATTTT. The genes are TRBV7-2 and TRBJ1-5; D gene uncertain. There are 12 residues in the CDR3. CDR1 is SGHTA and CDR2 is FQGNSA in the germline V gene. Trimming shortened V by 4 bases and J by 9 bases, and 10 bases separated the two germline ends. Full variable domain (outside the CDR3, taken from reference TRBV7-2 and TRBJ1-5): GAGVSQSPSNKVTEKGKDVELRCDPISGHTALYWYRQSLGQGLEFLIYFQGNSAPDKSGLPSDRFSAERTGGSVSTLTIQRTQQEDSAVYLCASSSPIGPQHFGDGTRLSIL.

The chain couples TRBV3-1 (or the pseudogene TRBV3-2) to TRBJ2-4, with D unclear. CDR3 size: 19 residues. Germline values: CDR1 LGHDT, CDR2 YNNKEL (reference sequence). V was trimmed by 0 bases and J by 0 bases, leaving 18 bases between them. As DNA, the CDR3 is TGTGCCAGCAGCCAAGATTTCGCCAGGTACTCTCTAGCCAAAAACATTCAGTACTTC. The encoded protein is CASSQDFARYSLAKNIQYF.

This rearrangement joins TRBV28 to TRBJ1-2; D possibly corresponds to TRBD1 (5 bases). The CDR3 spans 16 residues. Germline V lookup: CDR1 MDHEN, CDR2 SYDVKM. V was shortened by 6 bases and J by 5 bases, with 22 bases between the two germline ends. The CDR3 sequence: CASSSSWTRLVYGYTF. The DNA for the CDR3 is TGTGCCAGCAGCTCATCCTGGACAAGGCTGGTGTATGGCTACACCTTC.

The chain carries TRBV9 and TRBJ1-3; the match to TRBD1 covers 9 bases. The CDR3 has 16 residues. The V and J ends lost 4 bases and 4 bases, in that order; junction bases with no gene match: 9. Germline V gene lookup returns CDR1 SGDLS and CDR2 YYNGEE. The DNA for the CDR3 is TGTGCCAGCAGCATCTCCGGGACAGGGCAGGGAAACACCATATATTTT. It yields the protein CASSISGTGQGNTIYF.

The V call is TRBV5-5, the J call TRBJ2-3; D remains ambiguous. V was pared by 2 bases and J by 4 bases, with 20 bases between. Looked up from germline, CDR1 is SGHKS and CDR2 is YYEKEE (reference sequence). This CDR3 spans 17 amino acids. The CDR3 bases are TGTGCCAGCAGCTTCAGTCCAGGTTCTCATAGTTCAGATACGCAGTATTTT. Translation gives CASSFSPGSHSSDTQYF.

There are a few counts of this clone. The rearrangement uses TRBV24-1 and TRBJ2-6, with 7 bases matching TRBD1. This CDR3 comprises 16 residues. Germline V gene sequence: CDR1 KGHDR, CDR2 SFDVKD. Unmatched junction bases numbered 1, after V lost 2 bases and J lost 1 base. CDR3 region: CATSDSTGSGANVLTF. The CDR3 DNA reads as TGTGCCACCAGTGATTCGACAGGGTCTGGGGCCAACGTCCTGACTTTC.

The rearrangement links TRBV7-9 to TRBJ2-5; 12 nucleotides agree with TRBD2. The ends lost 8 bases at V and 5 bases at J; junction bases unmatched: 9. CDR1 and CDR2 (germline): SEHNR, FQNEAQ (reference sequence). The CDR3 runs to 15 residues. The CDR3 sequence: CASVASGRVGETQYF. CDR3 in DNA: TGTGCCAGCGTCGCTAGCGGGAGGGTCGGGGAGACCCAGTACTTC.

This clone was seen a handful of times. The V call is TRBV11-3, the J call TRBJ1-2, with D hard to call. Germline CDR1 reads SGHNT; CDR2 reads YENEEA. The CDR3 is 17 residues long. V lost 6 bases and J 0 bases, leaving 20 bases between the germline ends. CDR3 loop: CASSGDIRRGTNYGYTF. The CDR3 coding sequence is TGTGCCAGCAGTGGAGATATTCGCCGAGGAACTAACTATGGCTACACCTTC.

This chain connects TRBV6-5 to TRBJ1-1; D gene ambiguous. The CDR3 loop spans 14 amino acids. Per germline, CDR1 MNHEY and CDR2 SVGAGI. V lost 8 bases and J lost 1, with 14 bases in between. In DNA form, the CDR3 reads TGTGCCAGCTTACTTTCCCGGGAGAACACTGAAGCTTTCTTT. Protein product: CASLLSRENTEAFF.